This T cell receptor beta chain was recovered during a study of blood T cell repertoires in COVID-19. On the study more broadly: Sources were T cells, B-cell-depleted T cells, or PBMCs; the material itself was cDNA or gDNA.

The CDR3 has 13 residues. Germline V gene lookup returns CDR1 GTSNPN and CDR2 SVGIG (reference sequence). Trimming cost V 2 bases and J 5 bases; bases outside gene matches: 3. In the original workflow: Amplified reference gene primers provided the basis for estimating nucleated cell counts. The method was immunoSEQ multiplex PCR; TCRdb's version includes in-frame clones alone and lacks a portion of them. From that table come the V and J calls and clone size; the DNA was used to work out D and trimming. The sample lists 200,000 to 250,000 clones; 86% were seen once. Sequenced: peripheral blood. This TCR derives from a man aged 55 to 70 with acute or convalescent COVID-19. The V gene is TRBV30, the J gene TRBJ2-1; 7 nucleotides match TRBD2. The CDR3 region is CAWSPSGDNEQFF. As DNA, the CDR3 is TGTGCCTGGAGTCCCAGCGGGGACAATGAGCAGTTCTTC.